What follows are 28 T cell receptor beta chains derived from one specimen sequenced in a study of T cell responses to AZD1222 COVID-19 vaccine. Profiling relied on immunoSEQ multiplex PCR, and the TCRdb table lists in-frame clones only, not all of them. The sample lists approximately 160,000 clones, around nine tenths occurring once. Material: peripheral blood, obtained on day 0 of AZD1222 vaccination. All receptors derive from an adult in good health.

This sequence joins TRBV19 and TRBJ2-1; no clear D. V was trimmed by 10 bases and J by 3 bases, leaving 13 bases between them. The CDR3 contains 13 residues. CDR1 and CDR2 (germline): LNHDA, SQIVND (reference sequence). CDR3 protein: CATRRNGYNEQFF. The CDR3, as DNA: TGTGCCACTAGGCGGAACGGCTACAATGAGCAGTTCTTC.

This rearrangement joins TRBV7-9 to TRBJ2-1; D is perhaps TRBD1 (5 bases). Germline assignment: CDR1 SEHNR and CDR2 FQNEAQ (reference sequence). This CDR3 is built from 17 residues. V lost 2 bases and J lost 8, with 22 bases in between. In DNA, the CDR3 is TGTGCCAGCAGCTTAAGCATAAGGGGCGCATCTCAGGATGAGCAGTTCTTC. As protein: CASSLSIRGASQDEQFF.

This rearrangement joins TRBV5-1 to TRBJ2-7, with 7 bases that match TRBD2. The CDR3 extends over 16 amino acids. CDR1 and CDR2 from the germline V gene are SGHRS and YFSETQ. J gave up 0 bases and V 2 bases, and 8 bases lay outside the gene matches. For the CDR3, the DNA is TGCGCCAGCAGCTTACGTACTAGCGAAAACTCCTACGAGCAGTACTTC. Translation gives CASSLRTSENSYEQYF.

The chain employs TRBV18 and TRBJ2-7, with 11 positions matching TRBD2. This CDR3 is built from 16 residues. The junction had 6 bases not matched to a gene; V was cut back by 5 bases and J by 0 bases. Germline CDR1 is KGHSH and CDR2 is LQKENI. The CDR3 DNA reads as TGTGCCAGCTCATCTAGACTAGCGGGGAGCTCCTACGAGCAGTACTTC. It yields the protein CASSSRLAGSSYEQYF.

The CDR3 protein is CASSPQGSTGELFF. DNA for the CDR3: TGTGCCAGCTCACCACAGGGGAGCACCGGGGAGCTGTTTTTT. The rearrangement joins TRBV18 to TRBJ2-2; D possibly uses TRBD1 or TRBD2 (5 bases each). CDR1 is KGHSH and CDR2 is LQKENI in the germline V gene. The CDR3 is made up of 14 amino acids. The V and J ends lost 1 base and 4 bases respectively, with 7 bases between them.

This chain uses TRBV30 with TRBJ1-1; D is possibly TRBD1 (5 bases). The CDR3 is made up of 12 amino acids. V dropped 4 bases and J dropped 4 bases, with 10 bases sitting between them. Germline V lookup: CDR1 GTSNPN, CDR2 SVGIG (reference sequence). CDR3 nucleotide sequence: TGTGCCTGGACGGGGGGAGGCACTGAAGCTTTCTTT. This gives the protein CAWTGGGTEAFF.

The chain links TRBV7-9 to TRBJ1-1, with no clear D. Deletions cut 5 bases from V and 9 bases from J, with 13 bases between. Per germline, CDR1 SEHNR and CDR2 FQNEAQ (reference sequence). This CDR3 comprises 12 residues. Here the CDR3 reads CASSLGEGKAFF. The CDR3 coding sequence is TGTGCCAGCAGCCTCGGGGAGGGAAAAGCTTTCTTT.

The V gene is TRBV6-5, the J gene TRBJ1-5; D is unclear. Germline loops: CDR1 MNHEY, CDR2 SVGAGI. The V gene lost 5 bases and the J gene lost 0 bases, with 5 bases spanning the gap. The CDR3 is 13 amino acids. In nucleotides, the CDR3 is TGTGCCAGCAGTCGTTATAGCAATCAGCCCCAGCATTTT. It specifies CASSRYSNQPQHF.

A few counts support this clone. This chain connects TRBV19 to TRBJ1-1; 7 positions agree with TRBD1. Per the germline V gene, CDR1 is LNHDA and CDR2 is SQIVND (reference sequence). V lost 9 bases and J lost 5; bases outside the gene matches: 18. This CDR3 is built from 16 residues. The CDR3 region is CASHNTGEARNTEAFF. Written as DNA, the CDR3 is TGTGCCAGCCACAATACAGGGGAGGCCCGAAATACTGAAGCTTTCTTT.

V and J are TRBV10-3 and TRBJ2-3; 7 bases are shared with TRBD2. V was clipped by 7 bases and J by 1 base; unmatched bases: 8. Germline loops: CDR1 ENHRY, CDR2 SYGVKD. The CDR3 contains 15 residues. CDR3 loop: CAIKDASGRTDTQYF. CDR3 sequence (DNA): TGTGCCATCAAGGACGCTAGCGGACGCACAGATACGCAGTATTTT.

In DNA, the CDR3 is TGTGCCAGCATCGGACTGTCCCAAGAGACCCAGTACTTC. Its translation is CASIGLSQETQYF. The chain couples TRBV6-5 to TRBJ2-5; a weak D match, TRBD2 (5 bases). CDR3 length: 13 amino acids. The V end lost 7 bases, the J end lost 1 base, and 10 bases lay between the germline ends. Germline V gene lookup returns CDR1 MNHEY and CDR2 SVGAGI.

The rearrangement uses TRBV6-2 or TRBV6-3 and TRBJ2-7, with D perhaps TRBD1 or TRBD2 (5 bases each). V was cut by 5 bases and J by 3 bases, with 14 bases left in between. Germline loops: CDR1 MNHEY, CDR2 SVGEGT. This CDR3 is built from 14 residues. This chain's CDR3 is CASSLWGGFYEQYF. The CDR3 coding sequence is TGTGCCAGCAGTCTATGGGGCGGGTTCTACGAGCAGTACTTC.

This chain uses TRBV29-1 with TRBJ1-2; 9 bases are shared with TRBD1. Per germline, CDR1 SQVTM and CDR2 ANQGSEA. CDR3 size: 13 residues. Losses at the gene ends were 6 bases for V and 4 bases for J; bases not matched to a gene: 6. The CDR3 DNA reads TGCAGCGTGAAACAGGGGGCGGCCTATGGCTACACCTTC. This sequence encodes CSVKQGAAYGYTF. The full variable domain, rest sourced from reference TRBV29-1 and TRBJ1-2, is SAVISQKPSRDICQRGTSLTIQCQVDSQVTMMFWYRQQPGQSLTLIATANQGSEATYESGFVIDKFPISRPNLTFSTLTVSNMSPEDSSIYLCSVKQGAAYGYTFGSGTRLTVV.

The rearrangement uses TRBV12-3 or TRBV12-4 and TRBJ2-2; no definite D call. The CDR3 is 13 residues long. Trimming removed 5 bases from V and 7 bases from J, with 11 bases in between. CDR3 nucleotide sequence: TGTGCCAGCAGTCCCGTAGAGGACGGGGAGCTGTTTTTT. Its translation is CASSPVEDGELFF.

V is TRBV5-5 and J is TRBJ1-2; D call uncertain. The germline CDR1 and CDR2 sequences are SGHKS and YYEKEE (reference sequence). This CDR3 has 14 amino acids. Between the trimmed V and J ends, which lost 5 bases and 8 bases, there was a span of 19 bases. This CDR3 is CASRATSGREGYTF. CDR3 bases: TGTGCCAGCAGAGCTACTTCGGGAAGGGAAGGCTACACCTTC.

DNA for the CDR3: TGCGCCAGCAGCCAAGACAGGGGGCCTAATGAAAAACTGTTTTTT. The encoded protein is CASSQDRGPNEKLFF. The chain employs TRBV4-3 and TRBJ1-4, with 8 bases lining up with TRBD1. Unmatched junction bases numbered 0, after V lost 0 bases and J lost 3 bases. This CDR3 spans 15 amino acids. Germline CDR1 and CDR2: LGHNA and YSLEER.

The rearrangement uses TRBV7-2 and TRBJ2-5; D unclear. CDR3 length: 14 amino acids. Germline V gene data show CDR1 as SGHTA and CDR2 as FQGNSA. The V gene lost 1 base and the J gene lost 1 base, with 7 bases spanning the gap. In DNA form, the CDR3 reads TGTGCCAGCAGCTTAGGGACCATCCAAGAGACCCAGTACTTC. It specifies CASSLGTIQETQYF. The full variable domain, rest sourced from reference TRBV7-2 and TRBJ2-5, is GAGVSQSPSNKVTEKGKDVELRCDPISGHTALYWYRQSLGQGLEFLIYFQGNSAPDKSGLPSDRFSAERTGGSVSTLTIQRTQQEDSAVYLCASSLGTIQETQYFGPGTRLLVL.

J is TRBJ1-1 and V is TRBV30, with D possibly TRBD1 on 5 matching bases. Germline V gene lookup returns CDR1 GTSNPN and CDR2 SVGIG (reference sequence). The CDR3 runs 14 residues. The ends were cut back, 3 bases at V and 0 bases at J, with 11 bases in the middle. This chain's CDR3 is CAWSPGRLNTEAFF. Here the CDR3 DNA reads TGTGCCTGGAGCCCGGGACGGTTGAACACTGAAGCTTTCTTT.

The chain links TRBV6-5 to TRBJ1-6, with TRBD1 as a possible D gene (5 bases). This CDR3 has 15 amino acids. V was cut by 4 bases and J by 0 bases, with 7 bases left in between. Germline CDR1 reads MNHEY; CDR2 reads SVGAGI. CDR3 residues: CASSSGSSYNSPLHF. The CDR3 DNA is TGTGCCAGCAGTTCAGGGAGCTCCTATAATTCACCCCTCCACTTT.

This clone was detected only a few times. The gene calls are TRBV4-2 and TRBJ1-6, with a weak D call TRBD1 (6 bases). V gave up 0 bases and J gave up 10 bases, with 19 bases separating them. CDR1 and CDR2 from the germline V gene are LGHNA and YNFKEQ. The CDR3 has 17 amino acids. This chain's CDR3 is CASSQERAEQGGSPLHF. The CDR3, as DNA: TGTGCCAGCAGCCAAGAGAGGGCGGAACAGGGAGGATCACCCCTCCACTTT.

This clone was detected only once. The gene calls are TRBV10-3 and TRBJ1-1; 8 nucleotides agree with TRBD1. Germline assignment: CDR1 ENHRY and CDR2 SYGVKD. The CDR3 has 13 amino acids. Unmatched junction bases numbered 2, after V lost 4 bases and J lost 4 bases. The CDR3 sequence: CAISGQGSTEAFF. CDR3 DNA: TGTGCCATCAGTGGACAGGGGAGCACTGAAGCTTTCTTT.

The chain combines TRBV6-2 or TRBV6-3 with TRBJ2-3; 7 bases align to TRBD2. The CDR3 is 15 amino acids. Trimming at V came to 5 bases and at J to 2 bases, leaving 7 bases not matched to a gene. CDR1 and CDR2 from the germline V gene are MNHEY and SVGEGT. The CDR3 is CASSRGSGTTDTQYF. DNA for the CDR3: TGTGCCAGCAGTCGCGGAAGCGGGACCACAGATACGCAGTATTTT.

V gene TRBV19 combines with J gene TRBJ2-3, with 14 bases aligning to TRBD2. The ends lost 6 bases at V and 4 bases at J; junction bases unmatched: 12. Per germline, CDR1 LNHDA and CDR2 SQIVND (reference sequence). The CDR3 has 18 amino acids. The CDR3 DNA reads as TGTGCCAGTAGCGCCATCGGGACTAGCGGGAGATCCCCAGATACGCAGTATTTT. Translated: CASSAIGTSGRSPDTQYF.

The V and J genes are TRBV7-6 and TRBJ2-1; 11 bases align to TRBD2. Germline V gives CDR1 SGHVS, CDR2 FNYEAQ. J was trimmed by 10 bases and V by 5 bases; bases with no gene match: 13. The CDR3 contains 16 residues. For the CDR3, the DNA is TGTGCCAGCAGCCCATCTAGCGGGAGGTCGGCCGGCGAGCAGTTCTTC. Translation: CASSPSSGRSAGEQFF.

The chain has TRBV14 and TRBJ1-2; 7 bases line up with TRBD1. In germline, CDR1 is SGHDN, CDR2 FVKESK. V lost 0 bases to trimming and J lost 5 bases; unmatched junction nucleotides: 6. There are 15 residues in the CDR3. The CDR3 region is CASSQDTGASYGYTF. The CDR3 nucleotides are TGTGCCAGCAGCCAAGATACAGGGGCTTCTTATGGCTACACCTTC.

The J gene is TRBJ2-7, the V gene TRBV29-1; D may be TRBD1 (5 bases). The length of the CDR3 is 13 residues. Germline V gene sequence: CDR1 SQVTM, CDR2 ANQGSEA. The V end was cut by 4 bases, the J end by 2 bases, with 12 bases between. This chain's CDR3 is CSVVWQGTYEQYF. The CDR3 nucleotides read TGCAGCGTTGTTTGGCAGGGCACCTACGAGCAGTACTTC.

The chain has TRBV7-2 and TRBJ2-5; D is perhaps TRBD2 (6 bases). V was cut by 2 bases and J by 4 bases, with 14 bases left in between. The CDR3 totals 15 residues. The germline CDR1 and CDR2 sequences are SGHTA and FQGNSA. In nucleotides, the CDR3 is TGTGCCAGCAGCTTACCGGTGCGGGGCCCAGAGACCCAGTACTTC. Amino acids: CASSLPVRGPETQYF.

This clone was found once. This chain uses TRBV7-2 with TRBJ2-5; D gene unclear. Germline loops: CDR1 SGHTA, CDR2 FQGNSA. The CDR3 covers 14 residues. Between the trimmed V and J ends, which lost 6 bases and 9 bases, there was a span of 20 bases. This chain's CDR3 is CASRHLHENEAQYF. The CDR3 DNA reads as TGTGCCAGCAGGCACCTACACGAAAATGAGGCCCAGTACTTC.